This TCR beta chain appears in the sequencing data of a study of spatial heterogeneity in lung cancer. The time point here: blood at routine non-recurrence follow-up after resection. TCRdb redid the calling of the 5' RACE reads with MiXCR, one entry per CDR3 protein. The profile shows about 70,000 distinct CDR3 sequences, 8% to 9.5% of them singletons. CDR3 size: 13 residues. Trimming cost V 4 bases and J 6 bases, with 14 bases left between them. Germline V gives CDR1 SQVTM, CDR2 ANQGSEA. Sequenced here: PBMCs, sampled at follow-up. The V and J genes are TRBV29-1 and TRBJ2-3; D gene ambiguous. The clonotype originates from a female donor with early-stage non-small cell lung cancer. CDR3 region: CSVGTGFWDTQYF. In DNA, the CDR3 is TGCAGCGTTGGGACCGGGTTTTGGGATACGCAGTATTTT.